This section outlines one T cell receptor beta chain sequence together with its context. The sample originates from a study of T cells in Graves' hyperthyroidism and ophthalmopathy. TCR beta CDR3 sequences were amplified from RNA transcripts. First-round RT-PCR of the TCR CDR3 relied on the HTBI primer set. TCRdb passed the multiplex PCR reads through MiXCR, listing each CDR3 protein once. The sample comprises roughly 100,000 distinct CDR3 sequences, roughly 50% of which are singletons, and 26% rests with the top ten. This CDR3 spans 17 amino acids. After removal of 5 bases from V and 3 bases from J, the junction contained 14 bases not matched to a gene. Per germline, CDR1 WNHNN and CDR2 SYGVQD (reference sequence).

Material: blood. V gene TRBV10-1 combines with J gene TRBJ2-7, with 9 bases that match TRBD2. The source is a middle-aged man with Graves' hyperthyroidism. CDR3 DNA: TGCGCCAGCAGTAGATCTGGTAGCGGGACTAGCATCTACGAGCAGTACTTC. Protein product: CASSRSGSGTSIYEQYF.